Following are 7 T cell receptor beta chains from one sample sequenced in a study of vaccination effects on CD4 cells after COVID-19 (dated by TCRdb to the early 2020s). The ViraFEST assay stimulated PBMC with viral peptide pools and then used TCR sequencing to identify antigen-specific CD4+ T cell clonotypes by expansion. After more than nine days of culture, CD4+ T cells were isolated with the EasySep CD4+ T cell isolation kit. Convalescent patients had PCR-confirmed SARS-CoV-2 infection between March and December 2020, before Alpha, Beta and Delta variants emerged in the United States. These TCRs' antigens remain unknown. Library method: the immunoSEQ multiplex PCR assay. TCRdb obtained this table from immuneACCESS and retained in-frame rearrangements with V and J assigned. These tables miss some clones; where compared with another copy, unresolved V genes account for less than half of the shortfall, and the remainder is unexplained. In all, the sample holds around 30,000 clones, and about 75% of those were seen once. Of the sample, roughly a sixth is held by the ten largest clones.

The sequences come from CD4+ T cells from PBMCs cultured with SARS-CoV-2 spike peptides, collected before COVID-19 vaccination. The sample's cell subset or site label is to be understood as: SARS-CoV-2 spike overlapping peptide pool stimulation. Receptors were obtained from a human donor who had a prior SARS-CoV-2 infection.

The V gene is TRBV20-1, the J gene TRBJ1-2, with D possibly matching TRBD1 (6 bases). The length of the CDR3 is 11 residues. V was cut by 7 bases and J by 2 bases, with 8 bases left in between. In germline, CDR1 is DFQATT, CDR2 SNEGSKA (reference sequence). The CDR3 spells CSGQANYGYTF. In DNA, the CDR3 is TGCAGTGGACAGGCCAACTATGGCTACACCTTC.

This sequence joins TRBV6-5 and TRBJ2-3; maybe TRBD1 (6 bases). There are 14 residues in the CDR3. Trimming pared 6 bases from V and 4 bases from J, leaving 14 bases between. Germline V CDR1 and CDR2: MNHEY, SVGAGI. The CDR3 region has the DNA TGTGCCAGCAGATATGCTGGGGGCGCAGATACGCAGTATTTT. Protein product: CASRYAGGADTQYF.

The chain combines TRBV3-1 (or the pseudogene TRBV3-2) with TRBJ1-1; TRBD1 matches at 7 bases. Trimming at V came to 6 bases and at J to 1 base, leaving 2 bases not matched to a gene. Germline CDR1 LGHDT, CDR2 YNNKEL (reference sequence). This CDR3 is 13 amino acids long. The chain's CDR3 is CASRGDRNTEAFF. The CDR3 nucleotides are TGTGCCAGCAGGGGGGACAGGAACACTGAAGCTTTCTTT.

The V gene is TRBV5-1, the J gene TRBJ1-1, with D tentatively TRBD1 (5 bases). V dropped 0 bases and J dropped 0 bases, with 6 bases sitting between them. The CDR3 sequence is 14 residues long. Germline V lookup: CDR1 SGHRS, CDR2 YFSETQ. The CDR3 loop is CASSLEGVNTEAFF. DNA of the CDR3: TGCGCCAGCAGCTTGGAAGGGGTGAACACTGAAGCTTTCTTT.

This clone was detected only a few times. The chain has TRBV4-1 and TRBJ1-2; D is unclear. Trimming removed 4 bases from V and 7 bases from J, with 10 bases in between. The CDR3 covers 12 residues. Germline CDR1 MGHRA, CDR2 YSYEKL. The CDR3 DNA reads TGCGCCAGCAGCCCCGCGCTAGGTGGCTACACCTTC. Translated, it gives CASSPALGGYTF.

V and J are TRBV29-1 and TRBJ1-2; the match to TRBD1 covers 7 bases. The CDR3 extends over 13 amino acids. The germline CDR1 and CDR2 sequences are SQVTM and ANQGSEA. With 0 bases clipped from V and 8 bases from J, the junction kept 6 bases outside the gene matches. CDR3 DNA: TGCAGCGTTGAAGAAGGCAGGGGGGGCGGCTACACCTTC. Its translation: CSVEEGRGGGYTF.

The chain has TRBV5-8 and TRBJ1-5; 7 bases agree with TRBD1. In germline, CDR1 is SGHTS, CDR2 YDEGEE. The J segment lost 7 bases and the V segment lost 3 bases, leaving 10 bases of the junction unmatched. The CDR3 is 15 residues long. This CDR3 is CASSSLTGVEQPQHF. The DNA for the CDR3 is TGTGCCAGCAGCTCTCTAACAGGGGTTGAGCAGCCCCAGCATTTT.